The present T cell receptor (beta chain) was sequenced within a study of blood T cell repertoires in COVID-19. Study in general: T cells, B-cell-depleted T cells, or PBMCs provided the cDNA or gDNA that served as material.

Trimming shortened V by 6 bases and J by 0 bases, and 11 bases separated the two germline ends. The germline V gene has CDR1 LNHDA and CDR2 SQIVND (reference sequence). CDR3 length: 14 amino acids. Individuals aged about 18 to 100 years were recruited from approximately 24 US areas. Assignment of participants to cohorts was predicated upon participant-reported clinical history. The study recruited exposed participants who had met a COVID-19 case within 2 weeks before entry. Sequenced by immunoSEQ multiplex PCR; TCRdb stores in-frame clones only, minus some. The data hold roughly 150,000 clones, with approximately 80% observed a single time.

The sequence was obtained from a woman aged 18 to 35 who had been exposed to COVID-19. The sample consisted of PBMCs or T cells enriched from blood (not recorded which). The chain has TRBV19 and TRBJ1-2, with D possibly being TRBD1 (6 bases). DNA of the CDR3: TGTGCCAGTAGCAGGGACAAGCCTAACTATGGCTACACCTTC. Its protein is CASSRDKPNYGYTF.